This record looks at one T cell receptor beta chain sequence and its context. Its specific antigen is unknown. No base-level quality is on record; no much larger clone is a single base apart. Donors were healthy HIV-negative adults with no recently reported acute infections or vaccinations. Only Caucasian adults living in Nashville, Tennessee, USA were represented among the donors. CD4+ T cells were enriched by magnetic negative selection; naive cells were then positively selected on CD45RA, and the negative fraction formed the memory subset. Blood was collected by leukapheresis, and PBMCs were isolated by Ficoll-Histopaque density gradient centrifugation and then cryopreserved in liquid nitrogen vapor phase. Purity and quantity of every magnetically sorted T cell population were checked by analytical flow cytometry. From each sorted fraction, genomic DNA was isolated and quantified by UV absorbance on a Nanodrop 2000c.

Using the deep immunoSEQ assay, TCR CDR3 regions were amplified from genomic DNA by multiplex PCR. Extracted genomic DNA from each cell subset was spread evenly across all wells of several immunoSEQ 96-well plates, with each plate serving as a replicate. For sorted subsets, approximately 190 ng genomic DNA, equal to about 30,000 T cell genomes, was loaded into each replicate PCR. Purified libraries were measured with a Qubit 3.0 fluorometer, size-checked on a Bioanalyzer 2100, and measured again with the KAPA Library Quantification kit. A separate single-read 150-cycle Illumina NextSeq 550 flow cell was used to sequence each immunoSEQ 96-well plate. Processing in the source paper ran as follows. Because the immunoSEQ output included only junctional sequences and no quality scores, the filtering could not be the same as the filtering used for full-length reads. Sequences were annotated with PyIR, a Python wrapper for IgBLAST v1.9, using IMGT germline references to assign V/J genes and CDR3. Reads were filtered out if the reads had weak V/J assignments (E-value above 1e-6), no CDR3, stop codons, out-of-frame junctions, or ambiguous translated residues. V3J clonotypes were defined by identical inferred V gene, J gene, and CDR3 amino acid sequence. To compute the percentage overlap between repertoires, the number of shared unique clonotypes was divided by the size of the smaller repertoire. RTK rarefaction, the Chao1 estimator, and Recon v2.1 estimates of unobserved clonotypes were used to assess repertoire richness. For all TCRbeta clonotypes obtained by the gDNA method from a handful of donors, generation probabilities were computed with OLGA. TCRdb's version of the immuneACCESS table is confined to in-frame rearrangements and falls short of the full clone set. An unresolved V gene accounts for under half of the shortfall where checked; the remainder is of unknown origin. V and J calls and clone size follow that table, whereas D and trimming were derived from the DNA. Present in this sample are 1.4 million to 1.5 million clones, 95% to 97% of which were seen just once. Approximately 1% of the sample comes from the top ten.

This sample stems from a study of shared clonotypes between healthy human individuals (dated by TCRdb to 2020 to 2022). Broadly, across the study: The cohort comprised a couple of women and three men aged 18 to 49 years. To estimate repertoire size and how much clonotype sharing occurs between individuals, the study deeply sequenced the blood TCR repertoires of several healthy adults. Per donor, three plates each were used for CD4 naive and CD4 memory, two for CD8 naive, and one for CD8 memory. Libraries were prepared and TCR repertoires were sequenced by different laboratories using diverse techniques, in order to increase sequencing depth and limit assay-specific biases. Each donor's leukapheresis produced roughly between roughly 0.9 and 9 billion PBMCs. Overall study results and their limits: Rarefaction of sorted-subset datasets indicated incomplete sequencing despite the large sequencing depth. Sampling was restricted to blood, and TCR repertoires in tissues likely differ from the TCR repertoires found in blood. About 4.5% of naive CD4, around 3.6% of naive CD8, approximately 2.2% of memory CD4, and approximately 0.4% of memory CD8 clonotypes were shared across several donors. Naive subsets generally had larger estimated clonotype richness than memory subsets. Pairwise subsampling indicated that sequencing depth was expected to affect the degree of clonotype sharing among donors. The small number of donors limited the genetic and exposure-history diversity represented. Clonotypes shared by all four sorted-subset donors showed higher generation probabilities than non-shared clonotypes.

Its CDR3 holds 13 amino acids, cysteine through phenylalanine. Just the 39-base CDR3 DNA is kept, in frame starting at base 1. V drops 6 bases and J drops 6 bases, leaving 14 bases in between. CDR1 and CDR2, per the germline V gene (reference sequence), are LNHDA and SQIVND. The rearrangement combines TRBV19 with TRBJ1-2, with the D gene not clear enough to name. Sequenced: naive CD4+ T cells sorted from blood. In the paper's terms, the cell subset or site label means: CD45RA+ positively selected. The source is a man aged 25-45 years in good health. The DNA sequence reads TGTGCCAGTAGAGATCCCTACAGAGATGGCTACACCTTC. Its translation reads: CASRDPYRDGYTF.